A selection of T cell receptor beta chains follows, all from one sample in a study of T cells in Graves' hyperthyroidism and ophthalmopathy. MiXCR was run by TCRdb on the multiplex PCR reads, yielding one entry per CDR3 protein. The sample holds fewer than 900,000 distinct CDR3 sequences, about 19% seen once. Sequencing input: blood. These receptors originate from a woman aged 45-60 years with Graves' hyperthyroidism that later progressed to Graves' ophthalmopathy. The CDR3 runs from the conserved cysteine through the conserved F or W. The D gene is left open where the match is weak. A clone size is listed for some rows: how often the clone was seen (once, few, many), or a class if it is expanded.

TRBV2	TRBJ1-1	many	TRBD1	CASRLQGAYTEAFF	TGTGCCAGCAGGTTACAGGGGGCTTACACTGAAGCTTTCTTT
TRBV13	TRBJ2-1	.	TRBD2	CASSFGTSGKSSYNEQFF	TGTGCCAGCAGCTTCGGGACTAGCGGAAAGAGCTCCTACAATGAGCAGTTCTTC
TRBV20-1	TRBJ1-4	few	.	CSARLAVDYGEKLFF	TGCAGTGCTAGGCTGGCAGTGGACTACGGTGAAAAACTGTTTTTT
TRBV27	TRBJ1-1	few	.	CASSLTVQAPEAFF	TGTGCCAGCAGCCTGACAGTCCAGGCTCCTGAAGCTTTCTTT
TRBV7-2	TRBJ1-2	.	.	CASSFTRRGYGYTF	TGTGCCAGCAGCTTTACTCGGCGGGGCTATGGCTACACCTTC
TRBV24-1	TRBJ2-3	few	.	CATSDIGTAVSTDTQYF	TGTGCCACCAGTGATATCGGGACGGCAGTTAGCACAGATACGCAGTATTTT
TRBV11-2	TRBJ1-6	.	.	CASSQVARPLHF	TGCGCCAGCAGCCAGGTGGCTCGCCCCCTCCACTTT
TRBV5-6	TRBJ1-5	.	.	CASSLKPGSNQPQHF	TGTGCCAGCAGCCTAAAACCGGGTAGCAATCAGCCCCAGCATTTT
TRBV7-8	TRBJ1-5	.	.	CASSLWGDDSNQPQHF	TGTGCCAGCAGCTTATGGGGGGACGATAGCAATCAGCCCCAGCATTTT
TRBV5-6	TRBJ1-2	.	.	CASSFGSAPYHGYTF	TGTGCCAGCAGCTTTGGGTCAGCTCCCTACCATGGCTACACCTTC
TRBV19	TRBJ1-5	few	.	CASSTTRSGNNQPQHF	TGTGCCAGTAGTACCACAAGGTCGGGGAATAATCAGCCCCAGCATTTT
TRBV20-1	TRBJ1-1	many	.	CSVTLGVNTEAFF	TGCAGTGTTACACTGGGGGTGAACACTGAAGCTTTCTTT
TRBV20-1	TRBJ2-7	.	.	CSARRAGTDYEQYF	TGCAGTGCCAGGAGGGCCGGGACAGACTACGAGCAGTACTTC
TRBV9	TRBJ1-1	.	TRBD1	CASSDQSQGASTEAFF	TGTGCCAGCAGCGATCAATCACAGGGGGCGAGTACTGAAGCTTTCTTT
TRBV20-1	TRBJ2-3	few	.	CSARGGPRFRDTSTDTQYF	TGCAGTGCTAGAGGCGGCCCGCGGTTTAGGGACACTAGCACAGATACGCAGTATTTT
TRBV6-1	TRBJ1-4	.	.	CASSPDGTLEEKLFF	TGTGCCAGCAGCCCTGATGGCACCCTGGAGGAAAAACTGTTTTTT
TRBV20-1	TRBJ1-5	.	.	CSASGGNQPQHF	TGCAGTGCTAGTGGTGGCAATCAGCCCCAGCATTTT
TRBV12-3/TRBV12-4	TRBJ2-2	many	.	CASSLGIAPSSTGELFF	TGTGCCAGCAGTTTAGGTATAGCGCCATCCTCGACCGGGGAGCTGTTTTTT
TRBV20-1	TRBJ2-4	many	.	CSASGGRTGGAKNIQYF	TGCAGTGCTAGCGGGGGCAGGACGGGGGGAGCCAAAAACATTCAGTACTTC
TRBV15	TRBJ1-1	many	.	CATSRDARSTEAFF	TGTGCCACCAGCAGAGATGCACGTTCCACTGAAGCTTTCTTT
TRBV30	TRBJ1-2	many	.	CAWSPGSSNYGYTF	TGTGCCTGGAGTCCTGGCAGCAGTAACTATGGCTACACCTTC
TRBV3-1	TRBJ2-7	many	.	CASSQVGPDYEQYF	TGTGCCAGCAGCCAAGTGGGGCCTGACTACGAGCAGTACTTC
TRBV5-1	TRBJ1-2	few	TRBD1	CASNDRDPAQSGYTF	TGCGCCAGCAACGACAGGGACCCAGCTCAATCTGGCTACACCTTC
TRBV18	TRBJ1-4	many	.	CASSPRRESLFF	TGTGCCAGCTCACCACGGAGGGAGTCTCTGTTTTTT
TRBV7-9	TRBJ1-5	.	.	CASSPTGGGGNQPQHF	TGTGCCAGCAGCCCCACCGGGGGAGGGGGCAATCAGCCCCAGCATTTT
TRBV6-2/TRBV6-3	TRBJ1-5	many	TRBD1	CASRSTGGDQPQHF	TGTGCCAGCAGGTCCACAGGGGGCGATCAGCCCCAGCATTTT
TRBV3-1	TRBJ1-1	many	.	CASSQDEIGTEAFF	TGTGCCAGCAGCCAAGATGAAATCGGGACTGAAGCTTTCTTT
TRBV7-2	TRBJ1-2	.	.	CASSPGPSYGYTF	TGTGCCAGCAGCCCGGGGCCGTCCTATGGCTACACCTTC
TRBV6-1	TRBJ2-1	.	.	CASREGGYEQFF	TGTGCCAGCAGGGAGGGGGGGTATGAGCAGTTCTTC
TRBV4-1	TRBJ1-1	few	.	CASSFGGRSEAFF	TGCGCCAGCAGCTTTGGGGGCCGATCTGAAGCTTTCTTT
TRBV6-1	TRBJ1-5	.	TRBD1	CASSEAARTGSGQPQHF	TGTGCCAGCAGTGAAGCGGCCCGGACAGGGAGCGGTCAGCCCCAGCATTTT
TRBV24-1	TRBJ2-1	.	.	CATSEGDYNEQFF	TGTGCCACCAGTGAGGGAGATTACAATGAGCAGTTCTTC
TRBV6-1	TRBJ1-2	few	TRBD1	CASSERNRGTGYTF	TGTGCCAGCAGTGAAAGGAACAGGGGCACCGGCTACACCTTC
TRBV7-9	TRBJ2-2	many	.	CASSQHTGNTGELFF	TGTGCCAGCAGCCAGCACACAGGAAACACCGGGGAGCTGTTTTTT
TRBV19	TRBJ1-1	.	.	CASNRNMNTEAFF	TGTGCCAGTAACAGGAACATGAACACTGAAGCTTTCTTT
TRBV30	TRBJ2-2	.	TRBD2	CAWSKRWRGGSGELFF	TGTGCCTGGTCAAAAAGGTGGCGGGGGGGCTCCGGGGAGCTGTTTTTT
TRBV5-6	TRBJ2-2	few	.	CASSTWPAGAITGELFF	TGTGCCAGCAGCACCTGGCCTGCGGGGGCCATCACCGGGGAGCTGTTTTTT
TRBV3-1	TRBJ1-3	many	.	CASSQEAGPGMNTIYF	TGTGCCAGCAGCCAAGAAGCGGGACCGGGGATGAACACCATATATTTT
TRBV29-1	TRBJ1-2	few	TRBD1	CSVDRGLGYTF	TGCAGCGTGGACAGGGGGCTTGGCTACACCTTC
TRBV7-2	TRBJ1-2	many	.	CASSLGAVNYGYTF	TGTGCCAGCAGCTTAGGGGCGGTAAACTATGGCTACACCTTC
TRBV5-1	TRBJ1-1	.	.	CASSLVWGAGTEAFF	TGCGCCAGCAGCTTGGTATGGGGGGCGGGCACTGAAGCTTTCTTT
TRBV5-8	TRBJ2-3	few	TRBD1	CASSLGYLNRGGTDTQYF	TGTGCCAGCAGCTTGGGATATCTAAACAGGGGTGGGACAGATACGCAGTATTTT
TRBV11-2	TRBJ2-3	few	.	CASSLSLSADTQYF	TGTGCCAGCAGCTTAAGCCTTAGCGCAGATACGCAGTATTTT
TRBV3-1	TRBJ2-3	many	.	CASSQRGNTQYF	TGTGCCAGCAGCCAAAGGGGAAACACGCAGTATTTT
TRBV6-2/TRBV6-3	TRBJ2-1	.	.	CASSFQVWGGDYNEQFF	TGTGCCAGCAGTTTCCAAGTTTGGGGTGGTGACTACAATGAGCAGTTCTTC
TRBV19	TRBJ2-1	once	TRBD2	CASSISWTSGGLDEQFF	TGTGCCAGTAGTATATCGTGGACTAGCGGGGGGCTCGATGAGCAGTTCTTC
TRBV20-1	TRBJ1-6	.	.	CSADRGYNSPLHF	TGCAGTGCGGATCGCGGTTATAATTCACCCCTCCACTTT
TRBV15	TRBJ2-7	.	TRBD1	CATSSALRDRDSYEQYF	TGTGCCACCAGCAGTGCGCTCCGGGACAGGGACTCCTACGAGCAGTACTTC
TRBV20-1	TRBJ2-1	few	TRBD2	CSAEGLAGVLEQFF	TGCAGTGCTGAGGGACTAGCGGGGGTTTTAGAGCAGTTCTTC
TRBV18	TRBJ2-1	few	.	CASSPPGDILYNEQFF	TGTGCCAGCTCACCACCTGGAGACATCCTCTACAATGAGCAGTTCTTC
TRBV2	TRBJ1-5	many	.	CATWDGQLLNQPQHF	TGTGCCACTTGGGACGGCCAGCTTCTCAATCAGCCCCAGCATTTT
TRBV18	TRBJ1-1	.	.	CASSPSDVMNTEAFF	TGTGCCAGCTCACCATCCGACGTCATGAACACTGAAGCTTTCTTT
TRBV12-3/TRBV12-4	TRBJ1-3	.	.	CASTLMLSGNTIYF	TGTGCCAGCACCCTGATGTTATCTGGAAACACCATATATTTT
TRBV4-1	TRBJ2-5	.	.	CASSQTGTVQETQYF	TGCGCCAGCAGCCAGACCGGGACCGTCCAAGAGACCCAGTACTTC
TRBV20-1	TRBJ2-1	many	TRBD2	CSAPTGGPYNEQFF	TGCAGTGCCCCGACGGGGGGGCCTTACAATGAGCAGTTCTTC